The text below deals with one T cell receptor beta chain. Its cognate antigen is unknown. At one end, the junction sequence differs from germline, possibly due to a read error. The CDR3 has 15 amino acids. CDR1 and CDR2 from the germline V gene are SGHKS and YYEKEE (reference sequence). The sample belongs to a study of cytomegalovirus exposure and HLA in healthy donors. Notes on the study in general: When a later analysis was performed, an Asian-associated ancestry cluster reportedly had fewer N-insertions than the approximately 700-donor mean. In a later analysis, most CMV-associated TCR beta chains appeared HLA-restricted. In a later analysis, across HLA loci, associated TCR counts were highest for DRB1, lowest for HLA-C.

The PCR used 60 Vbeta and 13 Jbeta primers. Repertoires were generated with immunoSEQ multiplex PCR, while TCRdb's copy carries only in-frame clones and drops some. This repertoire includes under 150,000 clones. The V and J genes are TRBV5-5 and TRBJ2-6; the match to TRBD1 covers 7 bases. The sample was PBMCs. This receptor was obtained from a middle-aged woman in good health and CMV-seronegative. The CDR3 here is CASSTTGARANVLTF. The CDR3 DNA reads TGCGCCAGCAGCACAACAGGGGCCAGGGCCAACGTCCTGACTTTC.